These 20 T cell receptor beta chains were all obtained from the same sample, sequenced in a study of identical twins. One entry per CDR3 protein results from TCRdb running MiXCR on the 5' RACE reads. This table holds a few hundred thousand distinct CDR3 sequences, 15% found once. This same sample was also taken into another study, of yellow fever vaccine responses in identical twins.

The sequencing input was CD4+ T cells sorted from blood. The source is a woman between 18 and 29 years old in good health.

This clonotype appeared a few times. The J gene is TRBJ2-5, the V gene TRBV9; 8 bases agree with TRBD1. The CDR3 has 15 amino acids. The V segment lost 0 bases and the J segment 2 bases; nucleotides outside the gene matches: 3. Germline CDR1 SGDLS, CDR2 YYNGEE. The CDR3 loop reads CASSVGTGFQETQYF. The CDR3 DNA reads as TGTGCCAGCAGCGTAGGGACAGGGTTTCAAGAGACCCAGTACTTC.

In this sample, this clonotype turned up many times. This sequence joins TRBV12-3 or TRBV12-4 and TRBJ1-5; D is perhaps TRBD1 (5 bases). The CDR3 covers 16 residues. V was pared by 5 bases and J by 2 bases, with 16 bases between. CDR3 in DNA: TGTGCCAGCAGTAGGACATCCACTTGGGGCAATCAGCCCCAGCATTTT. Translating it yields CASSRTSTWGNQPQHF.

This chain joins TRBV20-1 and TRBJ2-3; TRBD2 agrees at 9 bases. This CDR3 comprises 15 residues. The V gene's germline CDR1 is DFQATT and CDR2 SNEGSKA (reference sequence). After removal of 7 bases from V and 1 base from J, the junction contained 9 bases not matched to a gene. The CDR3 protein is CSGQRASGGTDTQYF. DNA for the CDR3: TGCAGTGGCCAGCGGGCTAGCGGGGGCACAGATACGCAGTATTTT.

There are a few counts of this clonotype. The chain joins TRBV5-1 to TRBJ2-7, with D perhaps TRBD2 (6 bases). This CDR3 is built from 14 residues. V shed 2 bases and J shed 3 bases, with 12 bases lying between them. Germline-derived CDR1 and CDR2 are SGHRS and YFSETQ. The chain's CDR3 is CASSFAGRIYEQYF. The CDR3 DNA follows: TGCGCCAGCAGCTTTGCGGGACGAATCTACGAGCAGTACTTC.

This clonotype occurred a few times. V gene TRBV12-3 or TRBV12-4 combines with J gene TRBJ2-7, with a tentative D call TRBD2 (6 bases). This CDR3 spans 13 amino acids. V was cut by 3 bases and J by 7 bases, with 13 bases left in between. DNA for the CDR3: TGTGCCAGCAGTTTTTTTTCGGAGGGGGAGCAGTACTTC. This encodes CASSFFSEGEQYF.

This clonotype was seen only a few times. The rearrangement uses TRBV7-3 and TRBJ2-2; 7 bases fit TRBD1. V lost 5 bases and J lost 1; bases outside the gene matches: 4. CDR1 is SGHTA, CDR2 FQGTGA, per germline. CDR3 length equals 15 residues. CDR3 residues: CASSPDRMNTGELFF. The DNA of the CDR3 is TGTGCCAGCAGCCCGGACAGGATGAACACCGGGGAGCTGTTTTTT.

The V call is TRBV7-2, the J call TRBJ2-3, with 13 bases fitting TRBD2. CDR1 SGHTA and CDR2 FQGNSA come from the germline V gene. V was pared by 4 bases and J by 3 bases, with 4 bases of the junction left unmatched. This CDR3 is 16 amino acids long. In nucleotides, the CDR3 is TGTGCCAGCAGCTCGGGACTAGCGGGATTTACAGATACGCAGTATTTT. Protein: CASSSGLAGFTDTQYF.

The J gene is TRBJ2-7, the V gene TRBV20-1; 9 bases map to TRBD1. J lost 3 bases, V lost 3 bases, and 3 bases had no gene match. Looked up from germline, CDR1 is DFQATT and CDR2 is SNEGSKA (reference sequence). The CDR3 is 13 amino acids. The CDR3 region is CSASRGQGYEQYF. In DNA form, the CDR3 reads TGCAGTGCTAGCCGGGGACAGGGCTACGAGCAGTACTTC.

The table lists this clonotype with many counts. V usage is TRBV15 and J usage is TRBJ2-7, with no clear D. V was shortened by 1 base and J by 2 bases, with 3 bases between the two germline ends. CDR3 length: 12 amino acids. Germline V gene data show CDR1 as LNHNV and CDR2 as YYDKDF (reference sequence). This chain's CDR3 is CATSRGAYEQYF. CDR3 nucleotide sequence: TGTGCCACCAGCAGAGGAGCCTACGAGCAGTACTTC.

This chain links TRBV13 with TRBJ2-7; the D is unclear. Germline V gives CDR1 PRHDT, CDR2 FYEKMQ (reference sequence). The CDR3 sequence is 13 residues long. V lost 3 bases and J 1 base, leaving 7 bases between the germline ends. This chain's CDR3 is CASSLKGSYEQYV. The CDR3 DNA sequence: TGTGCCAGCAGCTTGAAGGGTTCCTACGAGCAGTACGTC.

This rearrangement joins TRBV2 to TRBJ1-2; unclear D gene. This CDR3 is 11 amino acids long. The ends were cut back, 4 bases at V and 14 bases at J, with 14 bases in the middle. Germline CDR1 and CDR2: SNHLY and FYNNEI. The CDR3 DNA sequence: TGTGCCAGCAGTGGGGAAGAGAGTTATACCTTC. Encoded protein: CASSGEESYTF.

This clonotype was seen only a few times. The rearrangement joins TRBV28 to TRBJ1-2; possibly TRBD1 for D (6 bases). CDR3 size: 15 residues. Per the germline V gene, CDR1 is MDHEN and CDR2 is SYDVKM. V lost 5 bases, J lost 5 bases, and 18 bases lay in between. This CDR3 reads CASSISGVVTYGYTF. CDR3 DNA: TGTGCCAGCAGTATTTCAGGGGTTGTAACTTATGGCTACACCTTC.

This clonotype was seen a few times. The chain carries TRBV20-1 and TRBJ1-1; D is undetermined. Trimming pared 2 bases from V and 2 bases from J, leaving 6 bases between. This CDR3 region has 12 residues. Germline values: CDR1 DFQATT, CDR2 SNEGSKA (reference sequence). The CDR3 region has the DNA TGCAGTGCTAGACAGTCTAACACTGAAGCTTTCTTT. Translated: CSARQSNTEAFF.

The sample holds a few counts of this clonotype. This chain links TRBV10-3 with TRBJ2-7; possibly TRBD2 for D (6 bases). Germline CDR1 ENHRY, CDR2 SYGVKD. The CDR3 contains 12 residues. V shed 4 bases and J shed 3 bases, with 7 bases lying between them. CDR3 residues: CAISVEGYEQYV. For the CDR3, the DNA is TGTGCCATCAGTGTGGAGGGCTACGAGCAGTACGTC.

This clonotype has more than one count but fewer than ten. This chain joins TRBV20-1 and TRBJ2-1; perhaps TRBD2 as D (5 bases). The CDR3 sequence is 13 residues long. V was shortened by 5 bases and J by 7 bases, with 15 bases between the two germline ends. The germline CDR1 and CDR2 sequences are DFQATT and SNEGSKA (reference sequence). This chain's CDR3 is CSAWVRSGNEQFF. The DNA for the CDR3 is TGCAGTGCTTGGGTCCGATCGGGGAATGAGCAGTTCTTC.

This clonotype was detected only a few times. This chain uses TRBV6-1 with TRBJ2-1; TRBD1 matches 7 bases. With V trimmed by 3 bases and J by 2 bases, 4 bases remained unmatched. This CDR3 has 15 amino acids. Looked up from germline, CDR1 is MNHNS and CDR2 is SASEGT. CDR3 sequence reads: CASSDRGSPYNEQFF. The CDR3 DNA reads as TGTGCCAGCAGTGACAGGGGGTCCCCCTACAATGAGCAGTTCTTC.

This clonotype was counted a few times. The chain has TRBV5-1 and TRBJ1-2, with TRBD1 as a possible D gene (6 bases). Germline V lookup: CDR1 SGHRS, CDR2 YFSETQ. This CDR3 has 15 amino acids. Deletions cut 2 bases from V and 1 base from J, with 12 bases between. The CDR3 region has the DNA TGCGCCAGCAGCTTTCAACAGGGACATAACTATGGCTACACCTTC. It encodes CASSFQQGHNYGYTF.

This clonotype was seen a few times. The J gene is TRBJ2-2, the V gene TRBV7-2; D may correspond to TRBD1 or TRBD2 (5 bases each). The ends were cut back, 2 bases at V and 6 bases at J, with 13 bases in the middle. The CDR3 has 15 amino acids. Germline CDR1 and CDR2: SGHTA and FQGNSA. Written as DNA, the CDR3 is TGTGCCAGCAGCTTATTGGCCCAGGGAGCCGGGGAGCTGTTTTTT. The encoded protein is CASSLLAQGAGELFF. The whole variable domain, filled in from reference TRBV7-2 and TRBJ2-2, reads GAGVSQSPSNKVTEKGKDVELRCDPISGHTALYWYRQSLGQGLEFLIYFQGNSAPDKSGLPSDRFSAERTGGSVSTLTIQRTQQEDSAVYLCASSLLAQGAGELFFGEGSRLTVL.

This clonotype was seen only a few times. This rearrangement joins TRBV5-1 to TRBJ2-7; 7 bases match TRBD2. This CDR3 is built from 15 residues. CDR1 SGHRS and CDR2 YFSETQ come from the germline V gene. Trimming at V came to 4 bases and at J to 1 base, leaving 8 bases not matched to a gene. CDR3 protein: CASSPQRDLSYEQYF. CDR3 DNA sequence: TGCGCCAGCAGCCCCCAGCGGGACCTGTCCTACGAGCAGTACTTC.

This clonotype was observed a few times. This chain joins TRBV4-1 and TRBJ2-1, with D perhaps TRBD2 (7 bases). This CDR3 region has 16 residues. Per the germline V gene, CDR1 is MGHRA and CDR2 is YSYEKL. V lost 4 bases and J lost 7, with 20 bases in between. CDR3 DNA sequence: TGCGCCAGCAGCCCCTCGGGGGCGGGAGTTTGGAATGAGCAGTTCTTC. This encodes CASSPSGAGVWNEQFF.